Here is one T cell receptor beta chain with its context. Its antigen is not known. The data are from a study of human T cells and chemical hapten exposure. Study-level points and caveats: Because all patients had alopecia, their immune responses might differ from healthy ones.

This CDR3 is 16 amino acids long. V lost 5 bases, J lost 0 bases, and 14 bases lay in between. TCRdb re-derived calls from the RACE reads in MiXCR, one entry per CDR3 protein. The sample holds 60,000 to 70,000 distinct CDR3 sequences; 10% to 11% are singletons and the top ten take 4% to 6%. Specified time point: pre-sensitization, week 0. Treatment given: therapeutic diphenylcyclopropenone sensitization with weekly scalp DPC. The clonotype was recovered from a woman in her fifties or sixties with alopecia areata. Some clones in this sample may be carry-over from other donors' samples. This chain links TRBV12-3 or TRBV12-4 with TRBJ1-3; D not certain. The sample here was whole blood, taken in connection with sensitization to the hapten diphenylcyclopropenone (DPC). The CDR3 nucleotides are TGTGCCAGCAGTCCCCGGATGGCCGCCTCTGGAAACACCATATATTTT. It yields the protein CASSPRMAASGNTIYF.